Below, one TCR beta chain is given with its context. Participants' own reports of clinical history determined their cohort assignment. Symptom resolution, clearance, or two negative PCRs marked the recovered donors of Cohort 3. The CDR3 extends over 14 amino acids. V was trimmed by 4 bases and J by 5 bases, leaving 15 bases between them. Per the germline V gene, CDR1 is KGHSH and CDR2 is LQKENI. The data are from a study of blood T cell repertoires in COVID-19. About the study: Collection of acute and convalescent COVID-19 samples took place in the United States, Italy and Spain.

Only in-frame clones appear in the TCRdb table, and some are missing; sequencing was by immunoSEQ multiplex PCR. The table records roughly 360,000 clones, approximately 89% of them present only once. The gene calls are TRBV18 and TRBJ2-7, with D possibly TRBD2 on 6 matching bases. This clonotype was obtained from a young man who had recovered from COVID-19. Sequencing used PBMCs or T cells enriched from blood (not recorded which). CDR3 in amino acids: CASSRRGGEDEQYF. For the CDR3, the DNA is TGTGCCAGCTCACGACGGGGAGGTGAGGACGAGCAGTACTTC.